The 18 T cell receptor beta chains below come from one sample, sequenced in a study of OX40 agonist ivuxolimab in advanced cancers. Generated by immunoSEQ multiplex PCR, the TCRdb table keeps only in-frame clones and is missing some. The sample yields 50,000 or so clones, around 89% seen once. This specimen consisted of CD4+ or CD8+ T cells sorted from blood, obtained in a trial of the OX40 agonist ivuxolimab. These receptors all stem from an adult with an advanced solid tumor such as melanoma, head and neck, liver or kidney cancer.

DNA for the CDR3: TGTGCCAGCAGTTTCCGGACAGGGATTGAAGCTTTCTTT. Translation gives CASSFRTGIEAFF. The chain combines TRBV27 with TRBJ1-1; 8 positions match TRBD1. V shed 3 bases, J shed 7 bases, and the junction held 4 bases outside the gene matches. Germline CDR1 reads MNHEY; CDR2 reads SMNVEV (reference sequence). The CDR3 has 13 residues.

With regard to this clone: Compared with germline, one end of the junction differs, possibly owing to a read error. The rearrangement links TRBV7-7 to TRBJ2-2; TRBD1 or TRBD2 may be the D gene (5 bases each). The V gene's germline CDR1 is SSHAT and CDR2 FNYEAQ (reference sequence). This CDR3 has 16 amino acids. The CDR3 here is CASSLGDPPDTGELFF. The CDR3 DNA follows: TGTGCTAGCAGCTTAGGGGACCCTCCGGACACCGGGGAGCTGTTTTTT.

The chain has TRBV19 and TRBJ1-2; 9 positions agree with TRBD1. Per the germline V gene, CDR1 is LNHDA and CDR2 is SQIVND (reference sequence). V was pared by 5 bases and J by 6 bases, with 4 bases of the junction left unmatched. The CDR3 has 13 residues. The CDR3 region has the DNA TGTGCCAGTAGTTTCGGGACAGGGCATGGCTACACCTTC. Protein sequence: CASSFGTGHGYTF.

DNA of the CDR3: TGCGCCAGCAGTTACGGACAGGGCCTGCCCTACGAGCAGTACTTC. The encoded protein is CASSYGQGLPYEQYF. The chain has TRBV4-1 and TRBJ2-7; TRBD1 agrees at 8 bases. The V segment lost 6 bases and the J segment 2 bases; nucleotides outside the gene matches: 9. CDR1 and CDR2 (germline): MGHRA, YSYEKL. The CDR3 runs to 15 residues.

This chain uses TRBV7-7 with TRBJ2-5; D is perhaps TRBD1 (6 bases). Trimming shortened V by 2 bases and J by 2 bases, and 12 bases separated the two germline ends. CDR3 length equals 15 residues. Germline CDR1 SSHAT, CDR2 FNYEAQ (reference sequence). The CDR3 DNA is TGTGCCAGCAGCTTACGGGACACACAACAAGAGACCCAGTACTTC. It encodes CASSLRDTQQETQYF.

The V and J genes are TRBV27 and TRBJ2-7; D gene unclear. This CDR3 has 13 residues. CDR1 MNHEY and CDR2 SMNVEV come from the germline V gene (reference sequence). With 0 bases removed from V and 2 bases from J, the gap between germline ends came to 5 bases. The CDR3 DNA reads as TGTGCCAGCAGTTTATCTCACACCTACGAGCAGTACTTC. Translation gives CASSLSHTYEQYF.

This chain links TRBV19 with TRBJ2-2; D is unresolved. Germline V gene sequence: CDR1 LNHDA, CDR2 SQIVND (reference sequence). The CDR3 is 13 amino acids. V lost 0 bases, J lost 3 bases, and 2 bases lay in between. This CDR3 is CASSIEDTGELFF. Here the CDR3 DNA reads TGTGCCAGTAGTATAGAGGACACCGGGGAGCTGTTTTTT.

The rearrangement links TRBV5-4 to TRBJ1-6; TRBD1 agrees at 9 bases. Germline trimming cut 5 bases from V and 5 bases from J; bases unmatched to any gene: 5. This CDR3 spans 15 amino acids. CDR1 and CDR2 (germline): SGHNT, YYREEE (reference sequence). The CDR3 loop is CASRTGTGNNSPLHF. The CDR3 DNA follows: TGTGCCAGCAGGACCGGGACAGGGAATAATTCACCCCTCCACTTT. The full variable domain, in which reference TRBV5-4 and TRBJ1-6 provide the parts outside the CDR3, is ETGVTQSPTHLIKTRGQQVTLRCSSQSGHNTVSWYQQALGQGPQFIFQYYREEENGRGNFPPRFSGLQFPNYSSELNVNALELDDSALYLCASRTGTGNNSPLHFGNGTRLTVT.

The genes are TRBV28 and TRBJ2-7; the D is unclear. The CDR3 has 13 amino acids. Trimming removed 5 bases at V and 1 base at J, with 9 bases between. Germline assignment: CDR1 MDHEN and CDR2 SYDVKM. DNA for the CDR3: TGTGCCAGCAGTCGGACGGCGTCCTACGAGCAGTACTTC. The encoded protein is CASSRTASYEQYF. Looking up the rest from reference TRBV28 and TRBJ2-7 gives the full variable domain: DVKVTQSSRYLVKRTGEKVFLECVQDMDHENMFWYRQDPGLGLRLIYFSYDVKMKEKGDIPEGYSVSREKKERFSLILESASTNQTSMYLCASSRTASYEQYFGPGTRLTVT.

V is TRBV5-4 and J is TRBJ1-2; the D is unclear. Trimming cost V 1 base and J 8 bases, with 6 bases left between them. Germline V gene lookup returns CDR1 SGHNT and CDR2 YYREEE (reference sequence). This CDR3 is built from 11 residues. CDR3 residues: CASSLSGGYTF. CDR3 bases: TGTGCCAGCAGCTTGTCTGGAGGCTACACCTTC.

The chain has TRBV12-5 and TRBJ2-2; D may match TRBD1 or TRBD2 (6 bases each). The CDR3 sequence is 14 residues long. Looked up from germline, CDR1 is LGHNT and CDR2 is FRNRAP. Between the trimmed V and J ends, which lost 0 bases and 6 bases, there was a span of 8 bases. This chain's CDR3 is CASGLVGGPGELFF. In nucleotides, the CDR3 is TGTGCTAGTGGTTTGGTAGGGGGGCCCGGGGAGCTGTTTTTT.

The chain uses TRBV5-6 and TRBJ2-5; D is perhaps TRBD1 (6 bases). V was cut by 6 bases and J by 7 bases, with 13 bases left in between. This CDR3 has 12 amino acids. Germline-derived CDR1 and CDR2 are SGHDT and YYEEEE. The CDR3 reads CASNTGLATQYF. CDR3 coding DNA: TGTGCCAGCAACACAGGGTTAGCGACCCAGTACTTC.

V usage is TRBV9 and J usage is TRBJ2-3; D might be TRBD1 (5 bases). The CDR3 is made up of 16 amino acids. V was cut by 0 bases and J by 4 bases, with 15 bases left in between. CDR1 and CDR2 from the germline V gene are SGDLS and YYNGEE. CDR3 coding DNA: TGTGCCAGCAGCGTAGATAGGTCCACCAGGGCAGATACGCAGTATTTT. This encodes CASSVDRSTRADTQYF.

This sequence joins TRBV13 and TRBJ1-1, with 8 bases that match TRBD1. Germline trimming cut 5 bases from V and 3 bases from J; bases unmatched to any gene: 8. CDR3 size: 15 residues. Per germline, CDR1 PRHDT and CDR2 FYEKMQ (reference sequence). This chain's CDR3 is CASSVIQGADTEAFF. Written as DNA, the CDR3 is TGTGCCAGCAGCGTTATCCAGGGGGCTGACACTGAAGCTTTCTTT.

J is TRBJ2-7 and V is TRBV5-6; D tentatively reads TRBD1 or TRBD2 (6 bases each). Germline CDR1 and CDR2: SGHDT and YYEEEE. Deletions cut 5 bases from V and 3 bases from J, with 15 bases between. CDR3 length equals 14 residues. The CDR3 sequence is CASSIYREDYEQYF. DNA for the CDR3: TGTGCCAGCAGTATATACAGGGAGGACTACGAGCAGTACTTC. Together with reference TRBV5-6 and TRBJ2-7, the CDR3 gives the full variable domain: DAGVTQSPTHLIKTRGQQVTLRCSPKSGHDTVSWYQQALGQGPQFIFQYYEEEERQRGNFPDRFSGHQFPNYSSELNVNALLLGDSALYLCASSIYREDYEQYFGPGTRLTVT.

The CDR3 region is CASSEERRAPKNIQYF. CDR3 nucleotides: TGTGCCAGCAGTGAAGAACGGCGGGCACCCAAAAACATTCAGTACTTC. The chain is built from TRBV6-1 and TRBJ2-4; a possible D gene is TRBD2 (5 bases). This CDR3 is 16 amino acids long. V was shortened by 1 base and J by 2 bases, with 12 bases between the two germline ends. Germline CDR1 and CDR2: MNHNS and SASEGT.

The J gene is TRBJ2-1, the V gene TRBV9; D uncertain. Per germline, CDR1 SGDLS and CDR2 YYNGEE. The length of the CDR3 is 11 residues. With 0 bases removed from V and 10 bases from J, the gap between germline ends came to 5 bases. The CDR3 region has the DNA TGTGCCAGCAGCGTAGATCAAGAGCAGTTCTTC. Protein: CASSVDQEQFF.

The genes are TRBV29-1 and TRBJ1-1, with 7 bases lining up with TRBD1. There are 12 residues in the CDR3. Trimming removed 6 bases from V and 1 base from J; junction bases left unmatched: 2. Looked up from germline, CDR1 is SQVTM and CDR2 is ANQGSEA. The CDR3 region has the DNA TGCAGCGTCGCAGGGGGGAACACTGAAGCTTTCTTT. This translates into CSVAGGNTEAFF.